This TCR beta chain was recorded in a study of blood T cell repertoires in COVID-19. Per the study methods: Amplification from reference gene primers served as the basis for estimated nucleated cell counts. Clones were sequenced by immunoSEQ multiplex PCR, and TCRdb holds only the in-frame ones, with some missing. D and trimming were read from the DNA, whereas the V and J calls and clone size are those reported in that table. The sample consists of hundreds of thousands of clones, roughly 90% of them appearing once. This CDR3 has 12 amino acids. Germline assignment: CDR1 GTSNPN and CDR2 SVGIG (reference sequence). V shed 1 base and J 9 bases; nucleotides not matched to a gene: 2.

The genes are TRBV30 and TRBJ1-1, with 10 bases identical to TRBD1. The sample was peripheral blood. The TCR comes from a young man with COVID-19, enrolled during active disease. The CDR3 DNA follows: TGTGCCTGGAGTGGGGACAGGGGCCAAGCTTTCTTT. The encoded protein is CAWSGDRGQAFF.